Listed here is a single T cell receptor beta chain. The data were produced by immunoSEQ multiplex PCR, yet TCRdb's version contains in-frame clones alone and is incomplete. The repertoire holds 160,000 or so clones, with 75% to 85% as singletons. The sample comes from a study of blood T cell repertoires in COVID-19. About the study: Samples came from the United States, Italy and Spain, spanning acute and convalescent COVID-19.

The specimen was PBMCs or T cells enriched from blood (not recorded which). This sequence originates from a woman aged 55-69 years who had recovered from COVID-19.

The CDR3: CASRLRTSGGGTDTQYF. The CDR3 nucleotides are TGTGCCAGCAGGCTGAGGACTAGCGGGGGGGGCACAGATACGCAGTATTTT. This sequence joins TRBV2 and TRBJ2-3, with 15 bases lining up with TRBD2. This CDR3 contains 17 residues. Unmatched junction bases numbered 5, after V lost 6 bases and J lost 1 base. In germline, CDR1 is SNHLY, CDR2 FYNNEI.